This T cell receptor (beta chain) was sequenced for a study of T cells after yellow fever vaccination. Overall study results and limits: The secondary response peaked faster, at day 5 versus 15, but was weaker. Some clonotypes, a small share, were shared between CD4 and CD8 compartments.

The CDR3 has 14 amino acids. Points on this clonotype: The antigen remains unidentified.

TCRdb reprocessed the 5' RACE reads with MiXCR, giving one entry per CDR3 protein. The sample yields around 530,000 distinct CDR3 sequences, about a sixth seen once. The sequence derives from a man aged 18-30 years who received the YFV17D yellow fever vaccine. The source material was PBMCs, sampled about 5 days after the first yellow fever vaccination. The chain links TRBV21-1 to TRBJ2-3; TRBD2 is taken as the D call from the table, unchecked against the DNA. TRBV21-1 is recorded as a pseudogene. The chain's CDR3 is CASSSPENTDTQYF. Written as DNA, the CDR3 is TGTGCCAGCAGCTCTCCCGAGAACACAGATACGCAGTATTTT.